This T cell receptor (beta chain) was captured in a study of siplizumab effects on memory and regulatory T cells. Whole-study findings and limits: Siplizumab produced a significant drop in alloreactive sequences attributable to unstimulated CD4+ memory cells.

Sequencing used immunoSEQ multiplex PCR; TCRdb keeps in-frame clones, though not all of them. The table lists around 83,000 clones, approximately 90% of them singletons. A note on this clone: The antigen is undetermined.

What was sequenced was CD4+ T cells sorted from blood. This sequence was found in a human donor in good health.

CDR3 bases: TGTGCCAGCAGCGCCCGGGACTTAAACACCGGGGAGCTGTTTTTT. It translates to CASSARDLNTGELFF. The chain carries TRBV9 and TRBJ2-2; D may be TRBD2 (6 bases). V was shortened by 3 bases and J by 2 bases, with 11 bases between the two germline ends. Germline V lookup: CDR1 SGDLS, CDR2 YYNGEE. This CDR3 is built from 15 residues.